These 21 T cell receptor beta chains originate from one sample sequenced in a study of blood T cell repertoires in COVID-19. The data were produced by immunoSEQ multiplex PCR, yet TCRdb's version contains in-frame clones alone and is incomplete. The data contain 140,000 or so clones, roughly 80% of them singletons. Sequencing used peripheral blood. These receptors were collected from a woman in her sixties or seventies with COVID-19, enrolled during active disease.

This chain joins TRBV2 and TRBJ2-7; TRBD1 matches 8 bases. Germline loops: CDR1 SNHLY, CDR2 FYNNEI. With V trimmed by 6 bases and J by 2 bases, 6 bases remained unmatched. The length of the CDR3 is 14 residues. CDR3 amino acids: CASRGDRRAYEQYF. DNA for the CDR3: TGTGCCAGCAGGGGGGACAGGAGGGCCTACGAGCAGTACTTC. The variable domain in full, completed from reference TRBV2 and TRBJ2-7, reads EPEVTQTPSHQVTQMGQEVILRCVPISNHLYFYWYRQILGQKVEFLVSFYNNEISEKSEIFDDQFSVERPDGSNFTLKIRSTKLEDSAMYFCASRGDRRAYEQYFGPGTRLTVT.

V usage is TRBV5-1 and J usage is TRBJ2-1; TRBD2 agrees at 9 bases. This CDR3 comprises 15 residues. The germline CDR1 and CDR2 sequences are SGHRS and YFSETQ. Trimming removed 0 bases from V and 7 bases from J; junction bases left unmatched: 5. In DNA, the CDR3 is TGCGCCAGCAGCTTGGCTAGCGGGGAGTGGAATGAGCAGTTCTTC. Its protein product is CASSLASGEWNEQFF.

The chain has TRBV20-1 and TRBJ2-7; 11 positions agree with TRBD1. CDR1 and CDR2 (germline): DFQATT, SNEGSKA (reference sequence). This CDR3 has 11 amino acids. V gave up 6 bases and J gave up 10 bases; unmatched junction bases: 5. This CDR3 is CSAGTGGFQYF. CDR3 bases: TGCAGTGCGGGGACAGGGGGTTTCCAGTACTTC.

The chain carries TRBV4-3 and TRBJ1-1, with 7 bases aligning to TRBD1. The CDR3 totals 15 residues. J lost 1 base, V lost 4 bases, and 6 bases had no gene match. The germline CDR1 and CDR2 sequences are LGHNA and YSLEER. CDR3 in DNA: TGCGCCAGCAGCCCTTCGGACAGGCAGAACACTGAAGCTTTCTTT. Residues: CASSPSDRQNTEAFF.

This rearrangement joins TRBV6-4 to TRBJ2-3; D unclear. Germline V gene sequence: CDR1 MRHNA, CDR2 SNTAGT. Trimming removed 0 bases at V and 2 bases at J, with 9 bases between. The CDR3 has 15 residues. The CDR3 reads CASSDSGESTDTQYF. DNA for the CDR3: TGTGCCAGCAGTGACTCGGGCGAATCCACAGATACGCAGTATTTT.

V and J are TRBV7-2 and TRBJ2-7; D is undetermined. Germline-derived CDR1 and CDR2 are SGHTA and FQGNSA. Trimming stripped 3 bases from V and 6 bases from J, with 6 bases between. The CDR3 has 11 residues. The CDR3 sequence is CASSLEREQYF. The CDR3 DNA follows: TGTGCCAGCAGCTTGGAGCGCGAGCAGTACTTC.

This clone is a singleton in its sample. This chain uses TRBV10-1 with TRBJ2-7, with 9 bases lining up with TRBD2. The CDR3 spans 14 residues. Unmatched junction bases numbered 5, after V lost 0 bases and J lost 8 bases. Germline CDR1 reads WNHNN; CDR2 reads SYGVQD (reference sequence). This CDR3 is CASSESGGGAKQYF. The CDR3 DNA reads TGCGCCAGCAGTGAGTCGGGCGGGGGGGCCAAGCAGTACTTC.

The sample holds one count of this clone. This chain uses TRBV27 with TRBJ1-6; 7 nucleotides line up with TRBD1. Germline trimming cut 8 bases from V and 0 bases from J; bases unmatched to any gene: 16. This CDR3 spans 19 amino acids. Germline loops: CDR1 MNHEY, CDR2 SMNVEV (reference sequence). CDR3 sequence: CASSGGGSSGGSYNSPLHF. The CDR3 DNA is TGTGCCAGCTCCGGAGGGGGCTCCTCTGGTGGCTCCTATAATTCACCCCTCCACTTT.

The sample holds a few counts of this clone. The chain uses TRBV4-2 and TRBJ1-2; TRBD1 matches at 8 bases. This CDR3 is 12 amino acids long. V trimming: 5 bases; J trimming: 6 bases; junction bases outside the gene matches: 2. From germline, CDR1 is LGHNA and CDR2 YNFKEQ. CDR3 region: CASSGQGHGYTF. The CDR3 region has the DNA TGTGCCAGCAGCGGACAGGGACATGGCTACACCTTC.

This chain connects TRBV9 to TRBJ1-2; TRBD1 is a possible D gene (6 bases). Trimming removed 0 bases at V and 4 bases at J, with 13 bases between. CDR1 is SGDLS and CDR2 is YYNGEE in the germline V gene. The CDR3 is 15 residues long. The CDR3, as DNA: TGTGCCAGCAGCGTAGATGGGGGCAGGGGCTATGGCTACACCTTC. Translated: CASSVDGGRGYGYTF.

The chain recombines TRBV5-1 with TRBJ1-5, with 10 bases matching TRBD1. This CDR3 comprises 16 residues. CDR1 is SGHRS, CDR2 YFSETQ, per germline. V was pared by 4 bases and J by 2 bases, with 6 bases of the junction left unmatched. CDR3 sequence (DNA): TGCGCCAGCAGCGAACTAGGGACAGGGGGCAATCAGCCCCAGCATTTT. Protein sequence: CASSELGTGGNQPQHF.

The chain joins TRBV6-6 to TRBJ1-5, with D unresolved. Per the germline V gene, CDR1 is MNHNY and CDR2 is SVGAGI (reference sequence). V was cut by 6 bases and J by 9 bases, with 9 bases left in between. This CDR3 has 11 amino acids. CDR3 bases: TGTGCCAGCAGCACAAGAGGGCCCCAGCATTTT. Translating it yields CASSTRGPQHF.

This clone was observed a few times. The V gene is TRBV19, the J gene TRBJ1-6; TRBD1 aligns across 9 bases. The CDR3 totals 14 residues. V lost 3 bases, J lost 9 bases, and 3 bases stayed unmatched. From germline, CDR1 is LNHDA and CDR2 SQIVND (reference sequence). The CDR3 DNA reads TGTGCCAGTAGTATGGGACAGGGACTTTCACCCCTCCACTTT. It encodes CASSMGQGLSPLHF.

The rearrangement joins TRBV7-8 to TRBJ2-1; TRBD2 matches 10 bases. CDR3 length: 18 amino acids. Unmatched junction bases numbered 16, after V lost 2 bases and J lost 9 bases. Germline CDR1 reads SGHVS; CDR2 reads FQNEAQ. The CDR3 here is CASSLTSYRAGGPSEQFF. For the CDR3, the DNA is TGTGCCAGCAGCTTAACCTCGTATCGAGCGGGGGGGCCTAGTGAGCAGTTCTTC.

This chain connects TRBV12-3 or TRBV12-4 to TRBJ1-6; D is uncertain. The CDR3 extends over 12 amino acids. V dropped 6 bases and J dropped 12 bases, with 12 bases sitting between them. CDR3 in amino acids: CASRLAPGPLHF. The CDR3 bases are TGTGCCAGCAGGTTGGCCCCGGGACCCCTCCACTTT.

The rearrangement joins TRBV5-6 to TRBJ1-2, with D tentatively TRBD1 (6 bases). The CDR3 consists of 13 residues. CDR1 is SGHDT, CDR2 YYEEEE, per germline. Trimming took 1 base from V and 4 from J, leaving 8 bases between them. CDR3 sequence (DNA): TGTGCCAGCAGCTTGAGGACAGTCTATGGCTACACCTTC. Translation gives CASSLRTVYGYTF. The whole variable domain, filled in from reference TRBV5-6 and TRBJ1-2, reads DAGVTQSPTHLIKTRGQQVTLRCSPKSGHDTVSWYQQALGQGPQFIFQYYEEEERQRGNFPDRFSGHQFPNYSSELNVNALLLGDSALYLCASSLRTVYGYTFGSGTRLTVV.

V and J are TRBV3-1 (or the pseudogene TRBV3-2) and TRBJ2-7; 9 positions agree with TRBD1. There are 15 residues in the CDR3. Trimming at V came to 4 bases and at J to 7 bases, leaving 11 bases not matched to a gene. Germline V gives CDR1 LGHDT, CDR2 YNNKEL (reference sequence). CDR3 residues: CASSPNRDRVMEQYF. The CDR3 DNA sequence: TGTGCCAGCAGCCCCAACCGGGACAGGGTTATGGAGCAGTACTTC.

This clone was detected once. The chain uses TRBV3-1 (or the pseudogene TRBV3-2) and TRBJ2-7, with a weak D call TRBD2 (5 bases). The CDR3 runs 15 residues. Germline CDR1 LGHDT, CDR2 YNNKEL (reference sequence). V gave up 3 bases and J gave up 1 base, with 13 bases separating them. CDR3 nucleotides: TGTGCCAGCAGCCAGGTAGCGTTTTCTTCCTACGAGCAGTACTTC. Translating it yields CASSQVAFSSYEQYF.

A single count supports this clone. This chain uses TRBV30 with TRBJ1-2, with no clear D. The ends were cut back, 0 bases at V and 8 bases at J, with 10 bases in the middle. The CDR3 is 12 amino acids. Germline V gives CDR1 GTSNPN, CDR2 SVGIG (reference sequence). The CDR3 nucleotides read TGTGCCTGGAGTGTCCCGAGCGGGGGCTACACCTTC. It translates to CAWSVPSGGYTF.

The rearrangement uses TRBV15 and TRBJ2-7; TRBD2 matches at 7 bases. The CDR3 sequence is 16 residues long. Losses at the gene ends were 2 bases for V and 4 bases for J; bases not matched to a gene: 11. Looked up from germline, CDR1 is LNHNV and CDR2 is YYDKDF (reference sequence). For the CDR3, the DNA is TGTGCCACCAGCAGATCCCCCGGGGGGTCCGGGTACGAGCAGTACTTC. It yields the protein CATSRSPGGSGYEQYF. Full variable domain (outside the CDR3, taken from reference TRBV15 and TRBJ2-7): DAMVIQNPRYQVTQFGKPVTLSCSQTLNHNVMYWYQQKSSQAPKLLFHYYDKDFNNEADTPDNFQSRRPNTSFCFLDIRSPGLGDTAMYLCATSRSPGGSGYEQYFGPGTRLTVT.

The chain has TRBV5-1 and TRBJ2-1, with TRBD2 matching over 10 bases. J was trimmed by 2 bases and V by 3 bases; bases with no gene match: 2. Looked up from germline, CDR1 is SGHRS and CDR2 is YFSETQ. The CDR3 extends over 15 amino acids. CDR3 sequence reads: CASSSSGGTYNEQFF. CDR3 nucleotides: TGCGCCAGCAGCTCTAGCGGGGGCACCTACAATGAGCAGTTCTTC.